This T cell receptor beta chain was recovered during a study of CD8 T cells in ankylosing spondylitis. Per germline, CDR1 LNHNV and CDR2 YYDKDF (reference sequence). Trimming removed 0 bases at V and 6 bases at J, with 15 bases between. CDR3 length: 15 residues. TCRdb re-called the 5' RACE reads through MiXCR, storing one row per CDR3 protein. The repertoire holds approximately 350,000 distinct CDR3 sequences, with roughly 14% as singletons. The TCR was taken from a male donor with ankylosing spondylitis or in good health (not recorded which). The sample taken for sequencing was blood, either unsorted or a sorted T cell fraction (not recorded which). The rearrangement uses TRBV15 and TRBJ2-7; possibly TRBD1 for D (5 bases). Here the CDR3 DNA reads TGTGCCACCAGCAGAGATTATCAGGGAACCGGCGAGCAGTACTTC. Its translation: CATSRDYQGTGEQYF.